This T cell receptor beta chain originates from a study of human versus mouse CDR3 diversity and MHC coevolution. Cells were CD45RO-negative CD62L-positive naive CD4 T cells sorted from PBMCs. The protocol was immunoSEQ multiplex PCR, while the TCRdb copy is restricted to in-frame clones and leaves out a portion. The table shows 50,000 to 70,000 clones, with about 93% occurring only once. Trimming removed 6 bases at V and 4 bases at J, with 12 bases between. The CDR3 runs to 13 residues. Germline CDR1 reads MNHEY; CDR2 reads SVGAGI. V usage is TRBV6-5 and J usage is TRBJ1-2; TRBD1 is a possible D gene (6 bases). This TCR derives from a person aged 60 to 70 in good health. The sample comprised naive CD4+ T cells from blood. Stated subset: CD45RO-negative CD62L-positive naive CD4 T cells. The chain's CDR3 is CASRVEDSYGYTF. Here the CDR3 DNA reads TGTGCCAGCAGAGTGGAGGACAGCTATGGCTACACCTTC.